This T cell receptor (beta chain) was sequenced for a study of blood T cells in healthy people across ages. A J-beta primer mix and a sample-barcoded 5' primer were used in a second PCR of roughly 7 to 12 cycles. In TCRdb, the 5' RACE reads were re-called with MiXCR into one record per CDR3 protein. The sample lists about 900,000 distinct CDR3 sequences; under 50% were seen once. Each donor was a healthy Caucasian individual from Russia, aged roughly 6 to 100. Germline V gene data show CDR1 as MNHNY and CDR2 as SVGAGI (reference sequence). CDR3 length: 13 residues. The sequence derives from a man between 25 and 39 years old in good health. Source material: blood. This chain links TRBV6-6 with TRBJ2-4; D unclear. The J call could be wrong; TRBJ2-7 is a better fit for the DNA end. The CDR3 nucleotides are TGTGCCAGCAGACCCGGGTCCGTCTACGAGCAGTACTTC. Translating gives CASRPGSVYEQYF.